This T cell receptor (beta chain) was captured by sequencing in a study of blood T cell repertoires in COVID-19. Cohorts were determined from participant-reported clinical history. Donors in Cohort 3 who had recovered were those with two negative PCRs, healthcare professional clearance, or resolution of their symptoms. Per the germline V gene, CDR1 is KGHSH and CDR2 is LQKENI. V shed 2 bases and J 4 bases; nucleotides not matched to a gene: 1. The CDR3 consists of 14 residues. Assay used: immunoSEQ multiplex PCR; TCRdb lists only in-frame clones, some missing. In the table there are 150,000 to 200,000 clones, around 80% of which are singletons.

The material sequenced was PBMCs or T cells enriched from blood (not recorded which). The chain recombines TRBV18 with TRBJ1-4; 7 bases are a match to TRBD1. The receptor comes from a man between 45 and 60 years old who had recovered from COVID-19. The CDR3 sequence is CASSPGTDNEKLFF. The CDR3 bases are TGTGCCAGCTCACCAGGGACAGATAATGAAAAACTGTTTTTT.